This entry concerns a single T cell receptor beta chain. Participant reports of clinical history set cohort assignment. Recovery among Cohort 3 donors was established by two negative PCRs, clearance, or symptom resolution. The data stem from a study of blood T cell repertoires in COVID-19. Measured with immunoSEQ multiplex PCR; TCRdb has only the in-frame clones, and not every one. Among roughly 270,000 clones listed, 85% were seen once. Trimming took 2 bases from V and 5 from J, leaving 12 bases between them. From germline, CDR1 is MNHNS and CDR2 SASEGT. The CDR3 is 15 amino acids. The TCR originated in a woman in her forties or fifties who had recovered from COVID-19. The J gene is TRBJ1-4, the V gene TRBV6-1, with D possibly TRBD1 on 5 matching bases. The sample consisted of PBMCs or T cells enriched from blood (not recorded which). The CDR3: CASSERLGENEKLFF. Written as DNA, the CDR3 is TGTGCCAGCAGTGAACGCTTAGGGGAAAATGAAAAACTGTTTTTT.